The clone carrying this T cell receptor beta chain appeared a few times. The junction shows a germline mismatch at one end, possibly a read error. CDR1 SGHTA and CDR2 FQGTGA come from the germline V gene. This CDR3 region has 13 residues. The data derive from a study of blood T cell repertoires in COVID-19. Study processing details: Amplification of reference gene primers provided the estimated nucleated cell counts. Sequenced by immunoSEQ multiplex PCR; TCRdb stores in-frame clones only, minus some. That table gives V, J and clone size, and the DNA gave D and trimming. Of some 60,000 clones listed, about 80% are singletons.

The chain uses TRBV7-3 and TRBJ1-2; D possibly corresponds to TRBD1 (6 bases). The sample was peripheral blood. The receptor's source is an elderly woman with acute or convalescent COVID-19. CDR3 loop: CASSLTQGNGYTF. The CDR3 coding sequence is TGTGCCAGCAGCCTAACCCAGGGGAATGGCTACACCTTC.